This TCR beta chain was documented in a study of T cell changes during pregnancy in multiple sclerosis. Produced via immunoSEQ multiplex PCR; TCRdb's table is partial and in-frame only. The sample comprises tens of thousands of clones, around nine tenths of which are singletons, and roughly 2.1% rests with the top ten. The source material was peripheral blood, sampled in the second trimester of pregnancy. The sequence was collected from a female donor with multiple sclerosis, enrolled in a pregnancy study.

CDR3 protein: CASSKGTTYEKLFF. CDR3 sequence (DNA): TGTGCCAGCAGCAAAGGGACTACGTATGAAAAACTGTTTTTT. The rearrangement uses TRBV6-5 and TRBJ1-4; the D gene is possibly TRBD1 (5 bases). The CDR3 loop spans 14 amino acids. V was shortened by 6 bases and J by 6 bases, with 14 bases between the two germline ends. In germline, CDR1 is MNHEY, CDR2 SVGAGI.